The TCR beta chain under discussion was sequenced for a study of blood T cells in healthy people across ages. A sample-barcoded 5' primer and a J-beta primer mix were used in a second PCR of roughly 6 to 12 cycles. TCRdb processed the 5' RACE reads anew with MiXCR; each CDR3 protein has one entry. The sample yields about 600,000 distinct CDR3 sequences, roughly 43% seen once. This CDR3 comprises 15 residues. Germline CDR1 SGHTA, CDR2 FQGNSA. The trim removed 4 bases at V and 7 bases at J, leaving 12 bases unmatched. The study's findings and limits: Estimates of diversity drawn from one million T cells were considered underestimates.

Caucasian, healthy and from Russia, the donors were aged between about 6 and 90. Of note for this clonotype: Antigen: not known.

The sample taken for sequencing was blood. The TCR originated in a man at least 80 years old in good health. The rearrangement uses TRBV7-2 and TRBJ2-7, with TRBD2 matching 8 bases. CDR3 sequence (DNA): TGTGCCAGCAGCTCCGGGACTAGATCCTACGGTGAGCAGTACTTC. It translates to CASSSGTRSYGEQYF.